Included here is one TCR beta chain sequence, with context. The source of the sample is a study of blood T cell repertoires in COVID-19. About the study: PBMCs, B-cell-depleted T cells, or T cells provided the cDNA or gDNA that made up the material.

V was pared by 5 bases and J by 3 bases, with 13 bases between. This CDR3 has 15 amino acids. The germline CDR1 and CDR2 sequences are LNHDA and SQIVND (reference sequence). Original analysis: From reference gene primer amplification, estimates of nucleated cell counts were derived. The assay was immunoSEQ multiplex PCR, and TCRdb's table has in-frame clones only and misses some. Clone size and the V and J calls come from that table; the DNA yielded D and trimming. The sample lists 25,000 to 35,000 clones; roughly 87% were seen once. The chain is built from TRBV19 and TRBJ2-2, with a weak D call TRBD1 (7 bases). This clonotype was obtained from a human donor in a cohort sampled during active COVID-19. The sequenced material came from peripheral blood. The CDR3 DNA follows: TGTGCCAGTAGTTTGGGGGGACAGTACACCGGGGAGCTGTTTTTT. Translating it yields CASSLGGQYTGELFF.